What follows are 19 T cell receptor beta chains derived from one specimen sequenced in a study of Graves' ophthalmopathy and Graves' hyperthyroidism. Investigators amplified TCR beta CDR3 regions from RNA transcripts. RT-PCR in the first round used HTBI primers; a second-round multiplex PCR followed. TCRdb reanalysed the multiplex PCR reads using MiXCR and keeps one entry per CDR3 protein. Here the sample spans over a million distinct CDR3 sequences, 35% to 40% being singletons. The sample comprised peripheral blood or thyroid tissue (not recorded which). These receptors were obtained from an adult man with Graves' hyperthyroidism.

As DNA, the CDR3 is TGTGCCAGCAGTGATGGGAGACAGGGCGGTCAGCCCCAGCATTTT. This sequence encodes CASSDGRQGGQPQHF. The J gene is TRBJ1-5, the V gene TRBV25-1; 7 bases line up with TRBD1. The CDR3 has 15 amino acids. V dropped 3 bases and J dropped 6; count of bases not matched to a gene: 8. The germline V gene has CDR1 MGHDK and CDR2 SYGVNS. The full variable domain, rest sourced from reference TRBV25-1 and TRBJ1-5, is EADIYQTPRYLVIGTGKKITLECSQTMGHDKMYWYQQDPGMELHLIHYSYGVNSTEKGDLSSESTVSRIRTEHFPLTLESARPSHTSQYLCASSDGRQGGQPQHFGDGTRLSIL.

The chain couples TRBV20-1 to TRBJ2-7; possibly TRBD2 for D (6 bases). There are 16 residues in the CDR3. Trimming took off 1 base at V and 0 bases at J, with 16 bases between the two ends. From germline, CDR1 is DFQATT and CDR2 SNEGSKA (reference sequence). The CDR3 region is CSARGVGGWSSYEQYF. The CDR3 nucleotides read TGCAGTGCTAGAGGAGTAGGAGGGTGGAGCTCCTACGAGCAGTACTTC.

This clonotype was counted many times. The rearrangement uses TRBV7-9 and TRBJ1-1; D is undetermined. Per germline, CDR1 SEHNR and CDR2 FQNEAQ (reference sequence). V dropped 5 bases and J dropped 0 bases, with 16 bases sitting between them. The CDR3 totals 16 residues. The DNA of the CDR3 is TGTGCCAGCAGCCCTAGCCAGACGCCGGTGAACACTGAAGCTTTCTTT. Translating it yields CASSPSQTPVNTEAFF.

The chain links TRBV18 to TRBJ2-5; D is uncertain. The CDR3 contains 15 residues. Germline assignment: CDR1 KGHSH and CDR2 LQKENI. V lost 0 bases to trimming and J lost 2 bases, with 10 bases between them. CDR3: CASSPPSLVQETQYF. DNA for the CDR3: TGTGCCAGCTCACCACCAAGTTTAGTTCAAGAGACCCAGTACTTC.

This clonotype was seen repeatedly, ten times or more. The J gene is TRBJ2-7, the V gene TRBV29-1; TRBD1 matches at 7 bases. V trimming: 3 bases; J trimming: 6 bases; junction bases outside the gene matches: 2. Per germline, CDR1 SQVTM and CDR2 ANQGSEA. The CDR3 is made up of 11 amino acids. The CDR3 loop is CSVDYRGEQYF. In DNA, the CDR3 is TGCAGCGTTGACTACAGGGGCGAGCAGTACTTC.

This clonotype appeared once. A much larger clonotype is one base distant, so this may be a read error. The CDR3 does not close with the conserved phenylalanine or tryptophan, likely indicating a read error. The chain joins TRBV20-1 to TRBJ1-1; D gene uncertain. The CDR3 has 17 amino acids. Germline CDR1 reads DFQATT; CDR2 reads SNEGSKA (reference sequence). Trimming cost V 2 bases and J 1 base, with 20 bases left between them. In DNA, the CDR3 is TGCAGTGCTAGACCTTACCGACCGTCTGCGGCGAACACTGAAGCTTTCCTT. It specifies CSARPYRPSAANTEAFL.

This clonotype was observed a handful of times. This chain joins TRBV5-6 and TRBJ1-1; the D gene is possibly TRBD1 (6 bases). The CDR3 is made up of 12 amino acids. V was clipped by 6 bases and J by 3 bases, with 9 bases between them. Germline loops: CDR1 SGHDT, CDR2 YYEEEE. CDR3 amino acids: CASTRGYTEAFF. The CDR3 nucleotides read TGTGCCAGCACCAGGGGCTACACTGAAGCTTTCTTT.

This clonotype was detected many times. The chain carries TRBV9 and TRBJ1-1; D uncertain. V lost 2 bases, J lost 0 bases, and 11 bases lay in between. The CDR3 contains 15 residues. Per the germline V gene, CDR1 is SGDLS and CDR2 is YYNGEE. The chain's CDR3 is CASSVVGNLNTEAFF. DNA of the CDR3: TGTGCCAGCAGCGTTGTTGGGAACCTGAACACTGAAGCTTTCTTT.

The sample holds a few counts of this clonotype. This sequence joins TRBV10-2 and TRBJ1-1, with 9 bases matching TRBD1. The CDR3 extends over 14 amino acids. V lost 2 bases and J lost 4; bases outside the gene matches: 2. Germline CDR1 WSHSY, CDR2 SAAADI. The CDR3 spells CASSEPDRGTEAFF. CDR3 nucleotide sequence: TGCGCCAGCAGTGAGCCGGACAGGGGCACTGAAGCTTTCTTT.

This clonotype has a count of ten or more. This chain joins TRBV6-5 and TRBJ1-5; no firm D call. The CDR3 is 13 amino acids. V lost 3 bases, J lost 4 bases, and 7 bases lay in between. Germline values: CDR1 MNHEY, CDR2 SVGAGI. The CDR3: CASSYGRNQPQHF. CDR3 in DNA: TGTGCCAGCAGTTATGGACGAAATCAGCCCCAGCATTTT.

V usage is TRBV6-5 and J usage is TRBJ2-7; a possible D gene is TRBD1 (6 bases). V lost 5 bases and J lost 6, with 11 bases in between. CDR1 and CDR2 from the germline V gene are MNHEY and SVGAGI. The CDR3 sequence is 12 residues long. In DNA, the CDR3 is TGTGCCAGCAGTATACAGGGACGCGAGCAGTACTTC. This gives the protein CASSIQGREQYF.

This clonotype appeared many times. The chain employs TRBV10-3 and TRBJ2-7, with unresolved D. The CDR3 consists of 14 residues. CDR1 and CDR2 (germline): ENHRY, SYGVKD. Between the trimmed V and J ends, which lost 2 bases and 2 bases, there was a span of 10 bases. The CDR3 region has the DNA TGTGCCATCAGTGAGACCAGGAGAACCTACGAGCAGTACTTC. This sequence encodes CAISETRRTYEQYF.

The genes are TRBV9 and TRBJ1-1, with unresolved D. Trimming stripped 7 bases from V and 1 base from J, with 14 bases between. Looked up from germline, CDR1 is SGDLS and CDR2 is YYNGEE. The CDR3 sequence is 14 residues long. The CDR3 region is CASLPVVRNTEAFF. CDR3 in DNA: TGTGCCAGCTTGCCGGTCGTCCGGAACACTGAAGCTTTCTTT. The complete variable domain, with remaining parts taken from reference TRBV9 and TRBJ1-1, reads DSGVTQTPKHLITATGQRVTLRCSPRSGDLSVYWYQQSLDQGLQFLIQYYNGEERAKGNILERFSAQQFPDLHSELNLSSLELGDSALYFCASLPVVRNTEAFFGQGTRLTVV.

As to this clonotype: The junction departs from germline at one end; a sequencing error may be responsible. This sequence joins TRBV10-3 and TRBJ2-6; TRBD1 is a possible D gene (6 bases). Germline values: CDR1 ENHRY, CDR2 SYGVKD. The CDR3 contains 17 residues. CDR3 sequence (DNA): TGTGCCATCAGTGCCGAACAGGGAAGTTATGGGGCCAACGTCCCGACTTTC. It specifies CAISAEQGSYGANVPTF.

Many counts were recorded for this clonotype. The chain links TRBV19 to TRBJ1-5; tentative D call: TRBD1 (6 bases). CDR3 length: 14 amino acids. Trimming removed 8 bases from V and 2 bases from J, with 13 bases in between. Germline CDR1 is LNHDA and CDR2 is SQIVND (reference sequence). CDR3 DNA sequence: TGTGCCAGTTCTACAGGGATCGGCAATCAGCCCCAGCATTTT. Protein sequence: CASSTGIGNQPQHF.

The V call is TRBV20-1, the J call TRBJ1-5; maybe TRBD1 (5 bases). Between the trimmed V and J ends, which lost 1 base and 12 bases, there was a span of 19 bases. Germline V gene data show CDR1 as DFQATT and CDR2 as SNEGSKA (reference sequence). This CDR3 has 14 amino acids. This chain's CDR3 is CSARAGAIQEIQHF. CDR3 coding DNA: TGCAGTGCTAGAGCCGGGGCAATCCAAGAGATCCAGCATTTT.

This clonotype was detected many times. V gene TRBV29-1 combines with J gene TRBJ1-2; the match to TRBD1 covers 7 bases. V lost 7 bases, J lost 4 bases, and 9 bases stayed unmatched. CDR1 SQVTM and CDR2 ANQGSEA come from the germline V gene. The CDR3 loop spans 13 amino acids. The CDR3 bases are TGCAGCGGTGGCATCCCAGGGGGCTATGGCTACACCTTC. Encoded protein: CSGGIPGGYGYTF.

This clonotype was found many times. The J gene is TRBJ2-7, the V gene TRBV10-3; possible D gene TRBD2, 6 bases. V shed 1 base and J shed 0 bases, with 13 bases lying between them. This CDR3 has 16 amino acids. The germline CDR1 and CDR2 sequences are ENHRY and SYGVKD. DNA for the CDR3: TGTGCCATCAGTGAGTACTCGAAGGACTACTCCTACGAGCAGTACTTC. Its protein is CAISEYSKDYSYEQYF.

This clonotype was recorded at least ten times. This rearrangement joins TRBV15 to TRBJ2-7; the D is unclear. The V end was cut by 5 bases, the J end by 0 bases, with 11 bases between. The germline gives CDR1 LNHNV, CDR2 YYDKDF (reference sequence). CDR3 length: 14 amino acids. Here the CDR3 reads CATSPRSSSYEQYF. The CDR3 DNA follows: TGTGCCACCAGCCCTCGGTCCAGCTCCTACGAGCAGTACTTC.